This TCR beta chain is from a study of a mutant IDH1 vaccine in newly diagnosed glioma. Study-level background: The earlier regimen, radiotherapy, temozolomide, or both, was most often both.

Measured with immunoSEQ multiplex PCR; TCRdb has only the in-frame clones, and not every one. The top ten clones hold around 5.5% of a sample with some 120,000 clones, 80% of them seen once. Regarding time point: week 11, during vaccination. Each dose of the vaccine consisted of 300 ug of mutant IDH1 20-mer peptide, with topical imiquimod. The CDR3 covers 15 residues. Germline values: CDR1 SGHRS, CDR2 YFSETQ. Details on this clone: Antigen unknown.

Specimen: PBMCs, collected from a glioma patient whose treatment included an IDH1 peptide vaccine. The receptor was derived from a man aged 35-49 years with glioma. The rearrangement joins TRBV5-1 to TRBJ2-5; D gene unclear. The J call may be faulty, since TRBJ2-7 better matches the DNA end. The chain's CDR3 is CASSLPRGRDYEQYF. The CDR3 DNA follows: TGCGCCAGCAGCTTGCCCCGAGGAAGGGACTACGAGCAGTACTTC.